The present T cell receptor (beta chain) was sequenced within a study of metastatic and nonmetastatic thyroid tumors. In its sample, this clone is large. Its antigen is still unknown. Distinct nucleotide sequences in the sample also encode this CDR3. Study-level findings and limits: Malignant tumors reportedly showed significantly higher TCR beta diversity than benign nodules in both blood and tumor.

Authors' methods: The distant-metastasis classifier for papillary thyroid cancer was built from CDR3 differences across clinicopathological groups. TCRdb used MiXCR to call clones anew from the PCR reads. These V and J calls originate from TCRdb's pipeline instead of the authors' own analysis. The profile shows 6,000 to 8,000 clones, 25% to 35% of them singletons. There are 14 residues in the CDR3. The V end was cut by 5 bases, the J end by 6 bases, with 11 bases between. Germline CDR1 reads MDHEN; CDR2 reads SYDVKM. Treatment of any kind had been given to no patient before thyroid surgery. The clonotype was recovered from a female donor with papillary thyroid cancer or a benign thyroid nodule (not recorded which). Some clones in this sample may be carry-over from other donors' samples. V and J are TRBV28 and TRBJ1-6; D ambiguous. Sequencing used adjacent normal tissue. The CDR3 coding sequence is TGTGCCAGCAGTACCGGGAGATCTAATTCACCCCTCCACTTT. This translates into CASSTGRSNSPLHF.